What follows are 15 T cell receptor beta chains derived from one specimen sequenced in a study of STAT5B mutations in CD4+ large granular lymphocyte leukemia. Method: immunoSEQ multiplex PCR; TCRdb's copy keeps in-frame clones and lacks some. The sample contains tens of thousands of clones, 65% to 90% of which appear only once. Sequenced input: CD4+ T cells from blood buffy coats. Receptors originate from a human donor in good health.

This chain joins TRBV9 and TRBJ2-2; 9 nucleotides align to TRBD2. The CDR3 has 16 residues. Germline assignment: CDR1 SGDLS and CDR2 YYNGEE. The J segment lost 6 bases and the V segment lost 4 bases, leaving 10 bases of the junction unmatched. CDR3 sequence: CASSYQASGIPGELFF. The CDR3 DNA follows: TGTGCCAGCAGCTACCAGGCTAGCGGGATCCCCGGGGAGCTGTTTTTT. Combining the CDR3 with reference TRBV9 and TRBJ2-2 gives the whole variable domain DSGVTQTPKHLITATGQRVTLRCSPRSGDLSVYWYQQSLDQGLQFLIQYYNGEERAKGNILERFSAQQFPDLHSELNLSSLELGDSALYFCASSYQASGIPGELFFGEGSRLTVL.

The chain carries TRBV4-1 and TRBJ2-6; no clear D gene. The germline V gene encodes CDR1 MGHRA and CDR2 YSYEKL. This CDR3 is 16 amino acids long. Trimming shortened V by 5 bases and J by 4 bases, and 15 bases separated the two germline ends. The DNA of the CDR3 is TGCGCCAGCAGCGTAGATGAGGAAAAGGGGGCCAACGTCCTGACTTTC. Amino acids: CASSVDEEKGANVLTF.

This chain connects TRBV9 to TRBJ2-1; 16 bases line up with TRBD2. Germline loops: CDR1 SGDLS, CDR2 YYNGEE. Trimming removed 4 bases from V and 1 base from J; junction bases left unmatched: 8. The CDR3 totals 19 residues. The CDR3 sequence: CASSPRGLAGGLSYNEQFF. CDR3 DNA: TGTGCCAGCAGCCCCAGGGGACTAGCGGGAGGGCTGTCCTACAATGAGCAGTTCTTC.

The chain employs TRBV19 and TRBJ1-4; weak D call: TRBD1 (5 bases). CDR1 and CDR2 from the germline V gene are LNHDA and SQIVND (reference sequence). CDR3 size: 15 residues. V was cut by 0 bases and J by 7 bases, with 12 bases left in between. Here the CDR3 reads CASSIDLRTLEKLFF. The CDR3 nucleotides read TGTGCCAGTAGTATAGATCTCCGGACACTTGAAAAACTGTTTTTT.

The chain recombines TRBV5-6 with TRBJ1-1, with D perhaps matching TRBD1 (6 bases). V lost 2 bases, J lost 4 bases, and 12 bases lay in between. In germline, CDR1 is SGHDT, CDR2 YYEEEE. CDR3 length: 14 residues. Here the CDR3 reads CASSLQGGGTEAFF. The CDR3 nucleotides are TGTGCCAGCAGCTTACAGGGAGGTGGCACTGAAGCTTTCTTT.

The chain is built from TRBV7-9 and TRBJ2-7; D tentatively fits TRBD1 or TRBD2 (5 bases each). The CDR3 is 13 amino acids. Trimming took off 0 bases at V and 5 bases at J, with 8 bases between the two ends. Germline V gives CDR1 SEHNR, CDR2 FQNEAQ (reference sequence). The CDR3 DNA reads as TGTGCCAGCAGCTTAGCGGGGGTCCACGAGCAGTACTTC. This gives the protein CASSLAGVHEQYF.

The CDR3 is CASRRDRGRLGEQYF. CDR3 coding DNA: TGTGCCAGCAGACGGGACAGGGGCCGCCTTGGGGAGCAGTACTTC. V usage is TRBV2 and J usage is TRBJ2-7; 10 nucleotides align to TRBD1. This CDR3 has 15 amino acids. V lost 6 bases, J lost 7 bases, and 12 bases stayed unmatched. The germline gives CDR1 SNHLY, CDR2 FYNNEI. The full variable domain, rest sourced from reference TRBV2 and TRBJ2-7, is EPEVTQTPSHQVTQMGQEVILRCVPISNHLYFYWYRQILGQKVEFLVSFYNNEISEKSEIFDDQFSVERPDGSNFTLKIRSTKLEDSAMYFCASRRDRGRLGEQYFGPGTRLTVT.

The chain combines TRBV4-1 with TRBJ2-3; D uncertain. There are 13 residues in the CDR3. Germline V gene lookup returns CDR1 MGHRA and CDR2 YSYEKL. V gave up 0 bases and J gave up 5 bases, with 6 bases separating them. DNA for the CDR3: TGCGCCAGCAGCCAAGAATCCGGAGATACGCAGTATTTT. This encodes CASSQESGDTQYF.

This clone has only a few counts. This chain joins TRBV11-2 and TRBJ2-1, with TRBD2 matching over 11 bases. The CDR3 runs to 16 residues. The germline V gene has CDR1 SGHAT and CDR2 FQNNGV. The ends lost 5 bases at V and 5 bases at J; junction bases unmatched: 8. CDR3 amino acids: CASSPPLAGGHNEQFF. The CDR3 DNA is TGTGCCAGCAGCCCTCCTCTAGCGGGAGGCCACAATGAGCAGTTCTTC.

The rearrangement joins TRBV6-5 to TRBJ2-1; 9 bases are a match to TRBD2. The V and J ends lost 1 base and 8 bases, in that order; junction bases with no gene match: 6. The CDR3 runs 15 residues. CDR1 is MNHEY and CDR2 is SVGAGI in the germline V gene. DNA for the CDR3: TGTGCCAGCAGTTACTGGGCTAGCGGGACCGATGAGCAGTTCTTC. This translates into CASSYWASGTDEQFF.

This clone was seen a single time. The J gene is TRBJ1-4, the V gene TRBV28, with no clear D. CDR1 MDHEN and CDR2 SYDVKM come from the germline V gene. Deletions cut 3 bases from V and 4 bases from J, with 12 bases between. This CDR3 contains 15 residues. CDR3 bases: TGTGCCAGCAGTTTGCGAGGACGGCGTAATGAAAAACTGTTTTTT. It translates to CASSLRGRRNEKLFF.

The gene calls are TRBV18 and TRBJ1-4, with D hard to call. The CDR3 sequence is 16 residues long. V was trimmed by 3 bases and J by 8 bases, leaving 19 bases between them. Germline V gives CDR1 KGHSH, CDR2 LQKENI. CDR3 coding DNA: TGTGCCAGCTCACCGGATGGGAGGGCTCTTTGGGAAAAACTGTTTTTT. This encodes CASSPDGRALWEKLFF.

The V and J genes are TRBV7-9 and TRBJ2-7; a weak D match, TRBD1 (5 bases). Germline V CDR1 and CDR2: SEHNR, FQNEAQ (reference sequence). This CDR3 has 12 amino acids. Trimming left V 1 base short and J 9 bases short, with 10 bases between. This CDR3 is CASSLGGAAQYF. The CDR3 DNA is TGTGCCAGCAGCTTAGGGGGCGCGGCGCAGTACTTC.

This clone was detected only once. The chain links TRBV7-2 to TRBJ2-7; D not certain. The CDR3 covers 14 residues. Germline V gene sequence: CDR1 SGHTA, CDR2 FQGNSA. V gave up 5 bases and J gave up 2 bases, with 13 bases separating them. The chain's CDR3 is CASSPRPDTYEQYF. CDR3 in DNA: TGTGCCAGCAGCCCCCGTCCTGATACCTACGAGCAGTACTTC.

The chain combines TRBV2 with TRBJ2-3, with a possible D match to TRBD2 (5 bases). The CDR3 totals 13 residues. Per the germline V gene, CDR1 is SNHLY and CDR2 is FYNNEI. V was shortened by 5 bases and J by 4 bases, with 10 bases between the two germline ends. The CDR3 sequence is CASSRDYADTQYF. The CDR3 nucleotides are TGTGCCAGCAGTCGGGATTACGCAGATACGCAGTATTTT. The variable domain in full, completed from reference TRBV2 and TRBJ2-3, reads EPEVTQTPSHQVTQMGQEVILRCVPISNHLYFYWYRQILGQKVEFLVSFYNNEISEKSEIFDDQFSVERPDGSNFTLKIRSTKLEDSAMYFCASSRDYADTQYFGPGTRLTVL.